This TCR beta chain was retrieved from a study of cytomegalovirus exposure and HLA in healthy donors. The PCR ran on 60 Vbeta and 13 Jbeta primers. The protocol was immunoSEQ multiplex PCR, while the TCRdb copy is restricted to in-frame clones and leaves out a portion. This sample has some 140,000 clones; less than 80% occur once, and the top ten carry 2% to 2.5%. Sequenced input: PBMCs. This receptor was taken from a man younger than 45 in good health and CMV-seronegative.

CDR3 DNA sequence: TGTGCCAGTAACGAGGGAAACACCATATATTTT. This sequence encodes CASNEGNTIYF. V usage is TRBV19 and J usage is TRBJ1-3; D unclear. Deletions cut 7 bases from V and 4 bases from J, with 5 bases between. This CDR3 is 11 amino acids long. CDR1 LNHDA and CDR2 SQIVND come from the germline V gene (reference sequence).